This TCR beta chain is drawn from a study of T-cell reconstitution after alpha-beta-depleted transplantation in children. Study-wide results and limits: Diversity and T-cell counts at one year after transplant derived mostly from new T cells. Recipient T cells and thymic progenitors that survived gave rise to the high TCRbeta diversity observed at day 60 in some patients. At around two months after transplant, the alpha-beta T cells were reportedly derived from several hundred expanded clones that came from non-depleted graft cells.

Notes on this clonotype: Its matching antigen is unknown.

Unique molecular identifiers were built into the TCRbeta library. Via MiXCR, TCRdb re-called the PCR reads, giving one row per CDR3 protein. The profile shows roughly 790,000 distinct CDR3 sequences, roughly 15% of them singletons. This receptor was taken from a male patient younger than 18 who had a stem cell transplant for acute lymphoblastic leukemia, so the T cells may come from the graft donor. Sequences were derived from PBMCs, mostly from graft donor cells, sampled 360 days after TCRalphabeta/CD19-depleted stem cell transplant.

The CDR3 sequence is CASIDSGRRADTQYF. The CDR3 nucleotides are TGTGCCAGCATCGATAGCGGGAGAAGGGCAGATACGCAGTATTTT. This chain uses TRBV7-9 with TRBJ2-3, with 9 bases lining up with TRBD2. Losses at the gene ends were 7 bases for V and 4 bases for J; bases not matched to a gene: 9. Germline V gives CDR1 SEHNR, CDR2 FQNEAQ (reference sequence). The CDR3 extends over 15 amino acids.